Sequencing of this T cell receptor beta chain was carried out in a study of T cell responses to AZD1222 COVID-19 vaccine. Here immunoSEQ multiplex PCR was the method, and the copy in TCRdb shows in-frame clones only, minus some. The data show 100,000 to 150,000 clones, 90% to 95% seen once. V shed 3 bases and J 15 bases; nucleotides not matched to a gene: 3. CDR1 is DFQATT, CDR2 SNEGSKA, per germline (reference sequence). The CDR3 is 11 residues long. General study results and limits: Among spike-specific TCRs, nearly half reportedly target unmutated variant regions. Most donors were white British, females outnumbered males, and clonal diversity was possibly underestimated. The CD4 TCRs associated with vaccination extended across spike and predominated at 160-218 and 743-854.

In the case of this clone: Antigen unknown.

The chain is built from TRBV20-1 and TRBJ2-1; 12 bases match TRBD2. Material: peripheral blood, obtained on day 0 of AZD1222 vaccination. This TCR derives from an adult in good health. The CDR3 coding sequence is TGCAGTGCTAGGGGACTAGCGGGTGCGTTCTTC. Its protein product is CSARGLAGAFF.